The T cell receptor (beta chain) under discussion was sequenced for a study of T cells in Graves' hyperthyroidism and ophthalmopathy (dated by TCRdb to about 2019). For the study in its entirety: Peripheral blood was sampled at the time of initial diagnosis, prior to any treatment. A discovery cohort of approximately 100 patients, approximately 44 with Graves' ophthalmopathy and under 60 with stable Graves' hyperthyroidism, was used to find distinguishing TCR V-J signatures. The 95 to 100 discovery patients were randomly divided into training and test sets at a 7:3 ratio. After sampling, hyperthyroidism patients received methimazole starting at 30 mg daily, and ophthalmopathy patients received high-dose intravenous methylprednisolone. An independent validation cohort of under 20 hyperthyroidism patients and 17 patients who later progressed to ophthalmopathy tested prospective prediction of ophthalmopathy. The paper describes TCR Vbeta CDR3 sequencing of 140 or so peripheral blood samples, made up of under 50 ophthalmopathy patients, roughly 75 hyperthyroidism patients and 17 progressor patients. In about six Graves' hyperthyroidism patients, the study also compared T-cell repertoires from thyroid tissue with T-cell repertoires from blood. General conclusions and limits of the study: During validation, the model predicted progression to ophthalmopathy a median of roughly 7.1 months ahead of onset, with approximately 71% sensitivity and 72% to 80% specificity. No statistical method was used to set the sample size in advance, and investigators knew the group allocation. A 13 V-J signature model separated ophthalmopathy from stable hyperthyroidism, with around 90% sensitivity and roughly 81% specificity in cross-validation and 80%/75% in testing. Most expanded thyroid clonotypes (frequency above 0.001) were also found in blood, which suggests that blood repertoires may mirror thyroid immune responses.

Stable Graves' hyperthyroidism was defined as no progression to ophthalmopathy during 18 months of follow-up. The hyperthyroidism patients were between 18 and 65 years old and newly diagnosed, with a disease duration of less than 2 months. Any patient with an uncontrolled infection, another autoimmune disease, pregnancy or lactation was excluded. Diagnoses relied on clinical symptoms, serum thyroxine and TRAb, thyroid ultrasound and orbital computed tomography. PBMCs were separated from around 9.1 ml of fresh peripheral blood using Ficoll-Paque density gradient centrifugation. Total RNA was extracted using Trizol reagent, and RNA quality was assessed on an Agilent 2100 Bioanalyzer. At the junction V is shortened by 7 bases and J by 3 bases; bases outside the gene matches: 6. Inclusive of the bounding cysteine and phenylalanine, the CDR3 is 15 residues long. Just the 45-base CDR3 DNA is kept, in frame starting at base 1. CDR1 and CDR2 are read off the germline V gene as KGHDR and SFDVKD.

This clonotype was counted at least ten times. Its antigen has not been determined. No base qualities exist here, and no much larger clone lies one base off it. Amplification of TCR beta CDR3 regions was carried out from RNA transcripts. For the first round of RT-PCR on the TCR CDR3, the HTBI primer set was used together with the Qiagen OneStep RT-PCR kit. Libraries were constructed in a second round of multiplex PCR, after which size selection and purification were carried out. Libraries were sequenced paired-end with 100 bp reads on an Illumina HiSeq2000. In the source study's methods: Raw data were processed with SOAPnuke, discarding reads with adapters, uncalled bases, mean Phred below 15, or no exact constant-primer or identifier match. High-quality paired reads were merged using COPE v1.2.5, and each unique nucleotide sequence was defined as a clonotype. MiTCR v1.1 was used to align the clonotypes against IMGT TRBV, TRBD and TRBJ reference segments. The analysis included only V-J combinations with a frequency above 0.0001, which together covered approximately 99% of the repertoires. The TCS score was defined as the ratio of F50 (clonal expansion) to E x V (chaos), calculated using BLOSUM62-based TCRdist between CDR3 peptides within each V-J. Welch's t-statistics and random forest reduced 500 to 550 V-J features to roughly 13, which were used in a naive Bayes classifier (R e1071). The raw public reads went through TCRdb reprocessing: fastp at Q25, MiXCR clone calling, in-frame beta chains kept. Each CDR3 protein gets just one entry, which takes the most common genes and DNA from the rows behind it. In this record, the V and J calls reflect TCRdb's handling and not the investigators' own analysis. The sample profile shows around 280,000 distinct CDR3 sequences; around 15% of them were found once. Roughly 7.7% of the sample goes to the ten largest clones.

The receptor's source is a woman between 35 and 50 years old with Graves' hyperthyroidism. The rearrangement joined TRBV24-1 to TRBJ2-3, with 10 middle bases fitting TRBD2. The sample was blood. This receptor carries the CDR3 CATSGTSELTDTQYF. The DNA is TGTGCCACCAGCGGGACTAGCGAGTTGACAGATACGCAGTATTTT.